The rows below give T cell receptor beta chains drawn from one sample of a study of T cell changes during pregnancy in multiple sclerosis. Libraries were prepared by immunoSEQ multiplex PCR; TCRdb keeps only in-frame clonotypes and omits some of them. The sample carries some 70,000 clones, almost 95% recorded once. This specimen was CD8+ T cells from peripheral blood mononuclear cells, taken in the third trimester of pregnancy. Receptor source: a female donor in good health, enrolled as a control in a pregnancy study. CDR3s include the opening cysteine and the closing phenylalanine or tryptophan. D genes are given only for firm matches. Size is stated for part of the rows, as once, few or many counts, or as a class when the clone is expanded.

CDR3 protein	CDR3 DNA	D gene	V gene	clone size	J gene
CASSLFPYQETQYF	TGTGCCAGCAGCTTATTTCCCTATCAAGAGACCCAGTACTTC	NA	TRBV11-2	NA	TRBJ2-5
CASSSTNSRSGLGNTEAFF	TGTGCCAGCAGCTCTACAAACTCGAGAAGCGGGCTGGGTAACACTGAAGCTTTCTTT	NA	TRBV7-2	NA	TRBJ1-1
CAISGQLAASTDTQYF	TGTGCCATCAGTGGGCAACTAGCGGCCAGCACAGATACGCAGTATTTT	TRBD2	TRBV10-3	NA	TRBJ2-3
CASSPGGYEQYF	TGTGCCAGCAGTCCGGGGGGCTACGAGCAGTACTTC	TRBD2	TRBV7-9	NA	TRBJ2-7
CASSRGQGILSSYNEQFF	TGCGCCAGCAGCCGGGGACAGGGAATTTTAAGCTCCTACAATGAGCAGTTCTTC	TRBD1	TRBV4-1	NA	TRBJ2-1
CASSFMRGGNTGELFF	TGTGCCAGCAGCTTCATGCGGGGGGGGAACACCGGGGAGCTGTTTTTT	TRBD2	TRBV5-4	NA	TRBJ2-2
CASSLGDSHTDTQYF	TGCGCCAGCAGCTTGGGGGACAGTCACACAGATACGCAGTATTTT	TRBD1	TRBV5-1	NA	TRBJ2-3
CASSPGLAGREQYF	TGTGCCAGCAGCCCGGGACTAGCGGGGAGGGAGCAGTACTTC	TRBD2	TRBV27	once	TRBJ2-7
CASSYRTEEQETQYF	TGTGCCAGCAGTTACAGGACAGAAGAGCAAGAGACCCAGTACTTC	NA	TRBV6-5	NA	TRBJ2-5
CASSGSRYSNQPQHF	TGTGCCAGTAGTGGGAGCAGGTATAGCAATCAGCCCCAGCATTTT	NA	TRBV19	NA	TRBJ1-5
CASSQSGNYGYTF	TGTGCCAGTAGCCAGTCGGGTAACTATGGCTACACCTTC	NA	TRBV19	NA	TRBJ1-2
CASSLGQLTEAFF	TGTGCCAGCAGTTTGGGACAGCTCACTGAAGCTTTCTTT	TRBD1	TRBV27	NA	TRBJ1-1
CASSQDSTSGGYSYEQYF	TGCGCCAGCAGCCAAGATTCTACTAGCGGGGGTTACTCCTACGAGCAGTACTTC	TRBD2	TRBV4-1	once	TRBJ2-7
CASRLQGETYEQYF	TGTGCCAGCAGGTTACAGGGGGAAACCTACGAGCAGTACTTC	TRBD1	TRBV27	NA	TRBJ2-7
CASSPDKGTRGANEQFF	TGTGCCAGCAGCCCAGATAAGGGAACACGGGGGGCCAATGAGCAGTTCTTC	NA	TRBV7-7	NA	TRBJ2-1
CASSKYGGSGELFF	TGTGCCAGCAGCAAATACGGAGGATCCGGGGAGCTGTTTTTT	NA	TRBV6-5	once	TRBJ2-2
CASSLALTGRNVETQYF	TGTGCTAGCAGCTTAGCGCTTACAGGGCGAAATGTGGAGACCCAGTACTTC	NA	TRBV7-7	NA	TRBJ2-5
CASSYRGTPPVDGYTF	TGTGCCAGCAGTTACCGAGGGACACCCCCGGTGGATGGCTACACCTTC	NA	TRBV6-5	NA	TRBJ1-2
CASSVQGAGEQFF	TGTGCCAGCAGTGTACAGGGGGCCGGGGAGCAGTTCTTC	TRBD1	TRBV27	NA	TRBJ2-1
CASSGNSYEQYF	TGTGCCAGCAGTGGTAACTCCTACGAGCAGTACTTC	NA	TRBV6-1	NA	TRBJ2-7
CASSQPGQPNTEAFF	TGTGCCAGCAGCCAACCGGGACAGCCGAACACTGAAGCTTTCTTT	TRBD1	TRBV7-9	NA	TRBJ1-1
CASSQDGGYGYTF	TGCGCCAGCAGCCAAGACGGTGGCTATGGCTACACCTTC	NA	TRBV4-1	NA	TRBJ1-2
CASSYEGRGTEAFF	TGTGCCAGCAGTTACGAAGGCAGGGGCACTGAAGCTTTCTTT	NA	TRBV6-5	NA	TRBJ1-1
CASSLVTAGGSFASYEQYF	TGTGCCAGCAGCTTAGTCACGGCAGGGGGCTCCTTTGCTTCCTACGAGCAGTACTTC	TRBD1	TRBV7-9	NA	TRBJ2-7
CSVDGTGNTEAFF	TGCAGCGTTGACGGGACAGGGAACACTGAAGCTTTCTTT	TRBD1	TRBV29-1	NA	TRBJ1-1
CASSRTEGLAEAFF	TGTGCCAGCAGTCGCACGGAGGGTCTCGCTGAAGCTTTCTTT	NA	TRBV6-6	NA	TRBJ1-1
CASSSPRDRGPSNTEAFF	TGTGCCAGCAGCTCCCCCCGGGACAGGGGGCCGTCGAACACTGAAGCTTTCTTT	TRBD1	TRBV5-6	NA	TRBJ1-1
CASSSYPPRQTNSGNTIYF	TGTGCCAGCAGCTCATACCCTCCTAGACAGACCAACTCTGGAAACACCATATATTTT	NA	TRBV7-9	NA	TRBJ1-3
CASSQGQGKMNTEAFF	TGTGCCAGCAGCCAAGGGCAGGGGAAGATGAACACTGAAGCTTTCTTT	NA	TRBV14	NA	TRBJ1-1
CASSFSSGVADTQYF	TGTGCCAGCAGTTTCTCGAGCGGGGTGGCAGATACGCAGTATTTT	TRBD2	TRBV27	NA	TRBJ2-3
CASRTGSTMRAFF	TGTGCCAGCAGGACAGGGTCCACGATGAGGGCTTTCTTT	TRBD1	TRBV27	NA	TRBJ1-1
CARRTADGYTF	TGTGCCAGAAGGACAGCGGATGGCTACACCTTC	NA	TRBV6-1	NA	TRBJ1-2
CASRVSRGQVGGYTF	TGTGCCAGCAGAGTATCCAGGGGGCAAGTAGGTGGCTACACCTTC	TRBD1	TRBV27	NA	TRBJ1-2
CASSPWDSNTGELFF	TGTGCCAGTAGTCCGTGGGACAGTAACACCGGGGAGCTGTTTTTT	TRBD1	TRBV19	few	TRBJ2-2
CASSLPGQGLPPGNTIYF	TGTGCCAGCAGCTTGCCGGGACAGGGACTCCCTCCAGGAAACACCATATATTTT	TRBD1	TRBV7-9	NA	TRBJ1-3
CASSSALRQGNQPQHF	TGTGCCAGCAGCTCGGCCCTAAGACAGGGCAATCAGCCCCAGCATTTT	NA	TRBV7-8	NA	TRBJ1-5
CASSRPEDTEAFF	TGTGCCAGCAGCCGACCCGAGGACACTGAAGCTTTCTTT	NA	TRBV4-2	NA	TRBJ1-1
CASSHERVGNEQFF	TGTGCCAGCAGCCACGAGAGGGTCGGGAATGAGCAGTTCTTC	NA	TRBV4-2	NA	TRBJ2-1